These 8 T cell receptor beta chains were all obtained from the same sample, sequenced in a study of OX40 agonist ivuxolimab in advanced cancers. Repertoires were generated with immunoSEQ multiplex PCR, while TCRdb's copy carries only in-frame clones and drops some. Of tens of thousands of clones in the sample, 75% to 90% are singletons; the top ten hold approximately 0.55%. Sequencing used CD4+ or CD8+ T cells sorted from blood, obtained in a trial of the OX40 agonist ivuxolimab. The source is an adult with an advanced solid tumor such as melanoma, head and neck, liver or kidney cancer.

This clone is a singleton in its sample. The chain uses TRBV4-1 and TRBJ1-2; a possible D gene is TRBD1 (6 bases). Trimming took off 3 bases at V and 3 bases at J, with 11 bases between the two ends. Germline V gives CDR1 MGHRA, CDR2 YSYEKL. The CDR3 consists of 14 residues. The CDR3 bases are TGCGCCAGCAGCCAGACAGGAGGAGACTATGGCTACACCTTC. Residues: CASSQTGGDYGYTF.

This rearrangement joins TRBV5-6 to TRBJ2-5; 7 nucleotides align to TRBD2. This CDR3 is built from 16 residues. Trimming removed 4 bases from V and 4 bases from J; junction bases left unmatched: 13. Germline V gives CDR1 SGHDT, CDR2 YYEEEE. CDR3 DNA sequence: TGTGCCAGCAGCCGGCTGGTAGCGGGCCCAGGAGAGACCCAGTACTTC. It encodes CASSRLVAGPGETQYF.

The chain links TRBV19 to TRBJ1-5, with TRBD1 as a possible D gene (6 bases). Germline V CDR1 and CDR2: LNHDA, SQIVND (reference sequence). V lost 3 bases and J 4 bases, leaving 16 bases between the germline ends. CDR3 length equals 16 residues. The CDR3 bases are TGTGCCAGTAGTATTAGTGAACAGGGTCGGAATCAGCCCCAGCATTTT. Its translation: CASSISEQGRNQPQHF.

This chain uses TRBV28 with TRBJ1-1; D perhaps matches TRBD1 (6 bases). V gave up 3 bases and J gave up 4 bases, with 12 bases separating them. The CDR3 spans 14 residues. Germline CDR1 MDHEN, CDR2 SYDVKM. The CDR3: CASSFGGRGTEAFF. The CDR3 DNA reads TGTGCCAGCAGTTTCGGGGGCCGGGGCACTGAAGCTTTCTTT.

The V call is TRBV11-3, the J call TRBJ2-1; 10 bases fit TRBD2. The CDR3 contains 18 residues. J gave up 7 bases and V 5 bases, and 17 bases lay outside the gene matches. Germline-derived CDR1 and CDR2 are SGHNT and YENEEA. CDR3 bases: TGTGCCAGCAGCCCCGCTAGCGGGGGCCTACCTGGGCTAAATGAGCAGTTCTTC. It is translated as CASSPASGGLPGLNEQFF.

This clone was seen more than once but under ten times. The rearrangement joins TRBV18 to TRBJ1-6; a possible D gene is TRBD1 (6 bases). V was cut by 5 bases and J by 5 bases, with 16 bases left in between. The CDR3 has 16 amino acids. Germline-derived CDR1 and CDR2 are KGHSH and LQKENI. The CDR3 DNA reads as TGTGCCAGCTCAACGATTTCTTGGACAGATAATTCACCCCTCCACTTT. This encodes CASSTISWTDNSPLHF.

This clone appeared a single time. One end of the junction does not line up with germline, which may come from a read error. This chain connects TRBV30 to TRBJ1-2; 7 nucleotides align to TRBD1. The germline CDR1 and CDR2 sequences are GTSNPN and SVGIG (reference sequence). The CDR3 spans 17 residues. The CDR3 is CAWSVGLPTGTNYGYTF. The DNA for the CDR3 is TGTGCCTGGAGTGTAGGCCTCCCGACAGGGACTAATTATGGCTACACCTTC.

The V call is TRBV9, the J call TRBJ2-3; the D gene is possibly TRBD1 (5 bases). CDR1 SGDLS and CDR2 YYNGEE come from the germline V gene. CDR3 length: 15 amino acids. V was cut by 3 bases and J by 6 bases, with 17 bases left in between. CDR3 DNA: TGTGCCAGCAGCGAAGGGGCCAATCAGCTTGATACGCAGTATTTT. Amino acids: CASSEGANQLDTQYF.